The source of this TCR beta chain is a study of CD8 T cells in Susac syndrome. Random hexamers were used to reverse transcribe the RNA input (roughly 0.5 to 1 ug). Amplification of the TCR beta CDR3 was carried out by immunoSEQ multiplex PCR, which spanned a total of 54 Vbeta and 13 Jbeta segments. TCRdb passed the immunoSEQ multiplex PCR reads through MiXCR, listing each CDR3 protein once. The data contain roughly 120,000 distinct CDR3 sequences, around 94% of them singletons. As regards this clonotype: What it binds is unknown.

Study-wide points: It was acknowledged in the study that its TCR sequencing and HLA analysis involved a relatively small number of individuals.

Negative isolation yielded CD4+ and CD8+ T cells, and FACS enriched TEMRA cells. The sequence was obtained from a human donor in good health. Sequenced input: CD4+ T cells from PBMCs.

CDR3: CSARADGHTDTQYF. The CDR3 DNA follows: TGCAGTGCTCGAGCGGACGGGCACACAGATACGCAGTATTTT. The rearrangement links TRBV20-1 to TRBJ2-3, with a possible D match to TRBD2 (5 bases). V lost 5 bases to trimming and J lost 2 bases, with 14 bases between them. Germline CDR1 and CDR2: DFQATT and SNEGSKA (reference sequence). This CDR3 has 14 amino acids.